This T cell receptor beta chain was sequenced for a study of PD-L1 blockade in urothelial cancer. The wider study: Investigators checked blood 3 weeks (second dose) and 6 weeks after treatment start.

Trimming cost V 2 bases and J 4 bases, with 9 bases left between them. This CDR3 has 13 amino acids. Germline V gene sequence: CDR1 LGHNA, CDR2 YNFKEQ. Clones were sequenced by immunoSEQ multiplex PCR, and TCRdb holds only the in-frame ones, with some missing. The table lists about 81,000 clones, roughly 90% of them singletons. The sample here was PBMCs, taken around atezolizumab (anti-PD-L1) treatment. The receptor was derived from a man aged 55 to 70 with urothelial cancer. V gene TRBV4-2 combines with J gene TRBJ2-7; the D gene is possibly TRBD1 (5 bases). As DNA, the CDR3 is TGTGCCAGCAGCCAAAGTACAGGATACGAGCAGTACTTC. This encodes CASSQSTGYEQYF.